Below, one TCR beta chain is given with its context. The antigen is undetermined. The record originates from a study of CD8 T cells in Susac syndrome. An amount of RNA that ranged from roughly 0.45 to 1 ug was reverse transcribed with random hexamers. The amplification used immunoSEQ multiplex PCR on TCR beta CDR3; it spanned 54 Vbeta and 13 Jbeta. Using its own MiXCR run on the immunoSEQ multiplex PCR reads, TCRdb lists one record per CDR3 protein. The sample records 130,000 or so distinct CDR3 sequences, 94% being singletons. Sequencing of TCR beta covered CD8+ and CD4+ T cells obtained from blood. Isolation of CD8+ and CD4+ T cells was performed negatively, whereas enrichment of TEMRA cells was done by FACS. The germline CDR1 and CDR2 sequences are SQVTM and ANQGSEA. This CDR3 comprises 15 residues. Losses at the gene ends were 4 bases for V and 4 bases for J; bases not matched to a gene: 9. Study-wide results and caveats: The authors acknowledged that their TCR sequencing and HLA analysis involved a relatively small number of individuals.

The J gene is TRBJ1-1, the V gene TRBV29-1; 10 nucleotides line up with TRBD1. Sequenced material: CD4+ T cells from PBMCs. The receptor was derived from a human donor in good health. CDR3 nucleotide sequence: TGCAGCGTTGCTCGGGGGACAGGGGCAGCCACTGAAGCTTTCTTT. It translates to CSVARGTGAATEAFF.